This entry describes one T cell receptor beta chain. The clone's antigen remains unknown. No much larger clone exists at a distance of one base, and base qualities are not known. This sample is part of a study of cytotoxic CD8 clonotypes in ibrutinib-treated CLL (TCRdb year 2021). Some background on the complete study: In this cohort, some 16 patients were treatment-naive and ten to eleven were relapsed/refractory, while 17 to 18 had unmutated IGHV. Cryopreserved peripheral blood mononuclear cells were collected before treatment, at response, and at either disease progression or sustained remission. Response samples were obtained after a median of about 13 months of treatment, with a range of roughly 6 to 40 months. An average of 255,043 productive templates and approximately 91,000 productive rearrangements was obtained per sample. Of the 86 participants in the trial, roughly 25 had longitudinal samples available. Every sample from remission and from progressive disease was obtained while the patients were still on ibrutinib. Partial responses were observed in about 25 patients and complete responses in 2; after a median follow-up of about 69 months, remission was maintained in approximately 15 patients and progression was observed in some twelve.

Overall results and qualifications from the work: Sampling times were not matched between patients in sustained remission and patients whose disease was progressing, and lymph node repertoires were not examined. At baseline, clonality was higher than in age-matched healthy donors and showed a strong correlation with circulating CD8+ T-cell counts. Clonality rose at ibrutinib response, remained stable during sustained remission, and dropped back toward baseline at progression. Public clonotypes were rare and either contracted or stayed stable during treatment, and the rise in clonality at ibrutinib response reflected the expansion of private clonotypes.

The V end gives up 5 bases and the J end 3 bases, leaving 10 bases in the junction not matched to a gene. From cysteine to phenylalanine, the CDR3 is 16 amino acids long. The DNA shown is the 48-base CDR3, in frame from base 1. The CDR1 and CDR2 encoded by the germline V gene (reference sequence) are MNHEY and SMNVEV. The goal of deep resolution MiSeq sequencing was a depth between 1 in 1 million and 1 in 200,000 T cells, and coverage averaged 10x per clonotype. The immunoSEQ hsTCRB Kit was used to generate TCR beta libraries. Under the source paper's analysis protocol: The data were analyzed with ImmunoSEQ Analyzer and ImmunoSEQ Data Assistant, and V, D and J gene assignments followed IMGT definitions. Clonality was computed as one minus normalized Shannon entropy of productive rearrangement frequencies, ranging from 0 to 1. Only overrepresented clonotypes making up at least 0.05% of the repertoire of each patient were included in the public clonotype analysis. Thirteen age-matched healthy donor repertoires from immuneACCESS were used as controls for clonality. Entries here come from immuneACCESS through TCRdb and include only in-frame sequences with V and J called. Some clones fail to appear in such tables; in the studies checked, an unresolved V gene covers under half of the shortfall, and the cause of the remainder is unknown. The V and J calls and clone size are taken from that table; D and trimming were inferred from the DNA. The sample table contains 130,000 or so clones; only one count was recorded for approximately 80% of them. The leading ten clones occupy 25% to 30% of the sample.

Reading the label with the study, this specimen's time point is: about 11 months on ibrutinib. For TCR beta library preparation, 2 to 2.5 micrograms of genomic DNA were isolated from cryopreserved PBMCs. Longitudinal blood samples from CLL patients receiving ibrutinib monotherapy were subjected to high-throughput TCR beta sequencing. Patients were enrolled in a phase 2 open-label single-center ibrutinib monotherapy trial. The receptor chain draws on TRBV27 and TRBJ1-3; TRBD1 matches 7 bases in the middle. The TCR comes from a human donor with chronic lymphocytic leukemia. The sequenced sample was PBMCs, obtained after 12 months of ibrutinib treatment. DNA sequence: TGTGCCAGCAGTGGGCAACAGGGGCTCGGTGGAAACACCATATATTTT. The resulting protein is CASSGQQGLGGNTIYF.